Listed below are T cell receptor beta chains from one sample, sequenced in a study of siplizumab effects on memory and regulatory T cells. The protocol was immunoSEQ multiplex PCR, while the TCRdb copy is restricted to in-frame clones and leaves out a portion. The sample carries nearly 85,000 clones, roughly 86% recorded once. Material for sequencing was Tregs sorted from blood. The receptors were sampled from a human donor in good health. CDR3s leave out the opening cysteine and the closing phenylalanine or tryptophan. Fields, in order: J gene, V gene, CDR3 protein.

j_gene: TRBJ2-1
v_gene: TRBV7-2
CDR3aa: ASSWTSGGFYNEQF

j_gene: TRBJ1-2
v_gene: TRBV18
CDR3aa: ASSGDSNYGYT

j_gene: TRBJ1-2
v_gene: TRBV18
CDR3aa: ASSPFPMGTGGVGYT

j_gene: TRBJ2-7
v_gene: TRBV2
CDR3aa: ASSEVGDRAPYEQY

j_gene: TRBJ1-4
v_gene: TRBV29-1
CDR3aa: SASIAGTANEKLF

j_gene: TRBJ2-7
v_gene: TRBV7-9
CDR3aa: ASSLTRTVYEQY

j_gene: TRBJ2-3
v_gene: TRBV5-4
CDR3aa: ASSLSWTGDTQY

j_gene: TRBJ1-1
v_gene: TRBV6-6
CDR3aa: ASSPLQGWGTEAF

j_gene: TRBJ1-2
v_gene: TRBV4-2
CDR3aa: ASSQDSGASVYGYT

j_gene: TRBJ2-1
v_gene: TRBV11-3
CDR3aa: ASSLGRLEVNEQF

j_gene: TRBJ2-7
v_gene: TRBV6-5
CDR3aa: ASSEQGDEQY

j_gene: TRBJ2-1
v_gene: TRBV6-5
CDR3aa: ASSPDRGHEQF

j_gene: TRBJ2-2
v_gene: TRBV27
CDR3aa: ASKTGELF

j_gene: TRBJ1-3
v_gene: TRBV5-1
CDR3aa: ASSLVGPAYSGNTIY

j_gene: TRBJ2-3
v_gene: TRBV7-7
CDR3aa: ASSPQGAGDTQY

j_gene: TRBJ2-6
v_gene: TRBV7-3
CDR3aa: ASSARPSGANVLT

j_gene: TRBJ2-1
v_gene: TRBV7-6
CDR3aa: ASSRRTSSGSYNEQF

j_gene: TRBJ1-4
v_gene: TRBV15
CDR3aa: ATSTLSRDRGRGEKLF

j_gene: TRBJ1-6
v_gene: TRBV5-1
CDR3aa: ASSLDGSTYNSPLH

j_gene: TRBJ1-1
v_gene: TRBV5-5
CDR3aa: ASSSRTGTEAF

j_gene: TRBJ2-5
v_gene: TRBV20-1
CDR3aa: SARKGETQY

j_gene: TRBJ2-2
v_gene: TRBV19
CDR3aa: ASSIDVATGELF

j_gene: TRBJ2-7
v_gene: TRBV6-5
CDR3aa: ASRIAGGPVEQY

j_gene: TRBJ2-1
v_gene: TRBV7-9
CDR3aa: ASSSTVGFDEQF

j_gene: TRBJ2-1
v_gene: TRBV7-6
CDR3aa: ASSKETGGLYNEQF

j_gene: TRBJ1-3
v_gene: TRBV19
CDR3aa: ASSRGPGQPNTIY

j_gene: TRBJ2-7
v_gene: TRBV2
CDR3aa: ASRTPGAVYEQY

j_gene: TRBJ1-1
v_gene: TRBV7-3
CDR3aa: ASSLNTVSGLNTEAF

j_gene: TRBJ1-4
v_gene: TRBV7-6
CDR3aa: ASSDSGVTNEKLF

j_gene: TRBJ1-2
v_gene: TRBV18
CDR3aa: ASSRPSGADGYT

j_gene: TRBJ1-6
v_gene: TRBV14
CDR3aa: ASSQGAGGNSPLH

j_gene: TRBJ1-3
v_gene: TRBV30
CDR3aa: AWTRGNTIY

j_gene: TRBJ2-7
v_gene: TRBV5-4
CDR3aa: ASSLAASGGRQY

j_gene: TRBJ1-1
v_gene: TRBV19
CDR3aa: ASQDRGNTEAF

j_gene: TRBJ1-1
v_gene: TRBV29-1
CDR3aa: SAPGTGGAGTEAF

j_gene: TRBJ1-5
v_gene: TRBV5-1
CDR3aa: ASSLAGRESQPQH

j_gene: -
v_gene: TRBV7-2
CDR3aa: ASSYGRSGGRLEQY

j_gene: TRBJ2-7
v_gene: TRBV6-5
CDR3aa: ASSYRASYEQY

j_gene: TRBJ2-7
v_gene: TRBV9
CDR3aa: ASSVRQGGDEQY

j_gene: TRBJ2-5
v_gene: TRBV7-9
CDR3aa: ASSFGFSGRKTQY

j_gene: TRBJ1-4
v_gene: TRBV28
CDR3aa: ASSSARRGLEKLF

j_gene: TRBJ2-3
v_gene: TRBV6-5
CDR3aa: ASSYSIDLTQY

j_gene: TRBJ2-7
v_gene: TRBV5-5
CDR3aa: ASSLVPSTYEQY

j_gene: TRBJ2-7
v_gene: TRBV5-1
CDR3aa: ASTRGPGYEQY

j_gene: TRBJ2-7
v_gene: TRBV11-2
CDR3aa: ASSSPAGGRYEQY

j_gene: TRBJ2-5
v_gene: TRBV5-1
CDR3aa: ASPGTVETQY

j_gene: TRBJ2-7
v_gene: TRBV5-4
CDR3aa: ASRRTGTYEQY

j_gene: TRBJ1-2
v_gene: TRBV7-2
CDR3aa: ASSSWDSYGYT

j_gene: TRBJ2-3
v_gene: TRBV6-5
CDR3aa: ASSFPGTDTQY